The 25 T cell receptor beta chains below all came from one sample that was sequenced in a study of long-term antiretroviral therapy in people with HIV (dated by TCRdb to the early 2020s). The immunoSEQ hsTCRB v3.0 assay was used at survey level resolution to sequence the TRB variable region. TCRdb retrieved this table from immuneACCESS and kept in-frame rearrangements only. Not all clones are present; in checked studies, unresolved V genes account for under half, and no reason is known for the remainder. The sample has 20,000 to 25,000 clones on record, around 81% of them singletons. Under 4.5% of the sample belongs to the ten largest clones. Sequenced material: unsorted PBMCs, taken roughly 4 years after starting antiretroviral therapy. Source of these receptors: a man aged 18-30 years with HIV.

The chain recombines TRBV6-5 with TRBJ2-5; D may match TRBD1 or TRBD2 (5 bases each). Trimming cost V 0 bases and J 6 bases, with 11 bases left between them. Germline lookup yields CDR1 MNHEY and CDR2 SVGAGI. The CDR3 covers 14 residues. The CDR3 sequence is CASSYSEGRKTQYF. CDR3 sequence (DNA): TGTGCCAGCAGTTACTCAGAGGGGCGGAAGACCCAGTACTTC.

This clone appeared a single time. CDR3 region: CASSRQAGGIDTQYF. Written as DNA, the CDR3 is TGTGCCAGTAGTAGACAAGCGGGGGGTATAGATACGCAGTATTTT. The V and J genes are TRBV19 and TRBJ2-3, with 9 bases matching TRBD2. The CDR3 runs to 15 residues. Germline values: CDR1 LNHDA, CDR2 SQIVND (reference sequence). V shed 4 bases, J shed 5 bases, and the junction held 7 bases outside the gene matches.

J is TRBJ1-6 and V is TRBV5-1; D gene ambiguous. Germline V gene sequence: CDR1 SGHRS, CDR2 YFSETQ. With 0 bases removed from V and 3 bases from J, the gap between germline ends came to 7 bases. This CDR3 is 15 amino acids long. The CDR3 nucleotides are TGCGCCAGCAGCTTGGTGGCTAGCTATAATTCACCCCTCCACTTT. This sequence encodes CASSLVASYNSPLHF.

The chain recombines TRBV11-2 with TRBJ1-4; no clear D. CDR1 is SGHAT and CDR2 is FQNNGV in the germline V gene. Trimming pared 5 bases from V and 7 bases from J, leaving 20 bases between. The CDR3 loop spans 16 amino acids. This chain's CDR3 is CASSAVEGWAFEKLFF. CDR3 coding DNA: TGTGCCAGCAGCGCGGTAGAGGGTTGGGCCTTTGAAAAACTGTTTTTT.

V usage is TRBV29-1 and J usage is TRBJ1-2, with D possibly matching TRBD1 (5 bases). There are 11 residues in the CDR3. V was cut by 7 bases and J by 3 bases, with 9 bases left in between. Germline loops: CDR1 SQVTM, CDR2 ANQGSEA. The CDR3 protein is CSAQEYYGYTF. CDR3 in DNA: TGCAGCGCACAGGAATACTATGGCTACACCTTC.

The genes are TRBV7-6 and TRBJ1-2; D gene unclear. There are 13 residues in the CDR3. Germline assignment: CDR1 SGHVS and CDR2 FNYEAQ. Trimming pared 4 bases from V and 4 bases from J, leaving 10 bases between. CDR3 bases: TGTGCCAGCAGCTCCGGGCCCGCCTATGGCTACACCTTC. Protein sequence: CASSSGPAYGYTF. Supplemented by reference TRBV7-6 and TRBJ1-2, the full variable domain reads GAGVSQSPRYKVTKRGQDVALRCDPISGHVSLYWYRQALGQGPEFLTYFNYEAQQDKSGLPNDRFSAERPEGSISTLTIQRTEQRDSAMYRCASSSGPAYGYTFGSGTRLTVV.

CDR3 in amino acids: CASGSSGYNEQFF. DNA for the CDR3: TGTGCTAGTGGTTCTAGCGGTTACAATGAGCAGTTCTTC. The chain carries TRBV12-5 and TRBJ2-1; TRBD2 matches 7 bases. Germline V CDR1 and CDR2: LGHNT, FRNRAP. The CDR3 is 13 residues long. The V segment lost 4 bases and the J segment 4 bases; nucleotides outside the gene matches: 1.

The chain combines TRBV19 with TRBJ1-1; 9 bases align to TRBD1. Germline lookup yields CDR1 LNHDA and CDR2 SQIVND (reference sequence). The CDR3 sequence is 17 residues long. Trimming at V came to 2 bases and at J to 0 bases, leaving 7 bases not matched to a gene. The CDR3 DNA reads TGTGCCAGTAGTATAACCGGGACAGGGACTTTGAACACTGAAGCTTTCTTT. Its translation: CASSITGTGTLNTEAFF.

This sequence joins TRBV5-1 and TRBJ2-1, with 11 nucleotides matching TRBD2. The V gene end was trimmed by 4 bases and the J gene end by 7 bases; junction bases not matched to a gene: 7. Germline V gene sequence: CDR1 SGHRS, CDR2 YFSETQ. The CDR3 runs 15 residues. DNA for the CDR3: TGCGCCAGCAGCCCGACTAGCGGGGTTCAGAATGAGCAGTTCTTC. Protein product: CASSPTSGVQNEQFF.

The chain links TRBV5-5 to TRBJ2-7, with 7 bases identical to TRBD2. From germline, CDR1 is SGHKS and CDR2 YYEKEE (reference sequence). V lost 1 base and J lost 6; bases outside the gene matches: 7. The length of the CDR3 is 14 residues. CDR3: CASSLSGGLLEQYF. Written as DNA, the CDR3 is TGTGCCAGCAGCTTGTCGGGGGGTCTCCTCGAGCAGTACTTC.

The genes are TRBV5-1 and TRBJ2-1, with TRBD1 identical over 8 bases. Germline V gene sequence: CDR1 SGHRS, CDR2 YFSETQ. The CDR3 runs to 13 residues. J lost 6 bases, V lost 6 bases, and 5 bases had no gene match. The CDR3 here is CASTLDRANEQFF. The CDR3 coding sequence is TGCGCCAGCACCCTGGACAGGGCCAATGAGCAGTTCTTC.

The chain joins TRBV25-1 to TRBJ2-1; no clear D gene. CDR1 MGHDK and CDR2 SYGVNS come from the germline V gene. V lost 7 bases, J lost 1 base, and 8 bases lay in between. The length of the CDR3 is 13 residues. The CDR3 region is CASMYRSYNEQFF. The CDR3 DNA reads as TGTGCCAGCATGTACAGATCCTACAATGAGCAGTTCTTC. Looking up the rest from reference TRBV25-1 and TRBJ2-1 gives the full variable domain: EADIYQTPRYLVIGTGKKITLECSQTMGHDKMYWYQQDPGMELHLIHYSYGVNSTEKGDLSSESTVSRIRTEHFPLTLESARPSHTSQYLCASMYRSYNEQFFGPGTRLTVL.

This clone was detected only once. This chain joins TRBV4-1 and TRBJ1-2; 8 bases are shared with TRBD1. V shed 0 bases and J 6 bases; nucleotides not matched to a gene: 6. CDR3 length: 15 amino acids. Germline V CDR1 and CDR2: MGHRA, YSYEKL. The CDR3 region is CASSQEGQATNGYTF. DNA of the CDR3: TGCGCCAGCAGCCAAGAGGGACAGGCTACTAATGGCTACACCTTC.

The chain couples TRBV5-8 to TRBJ1-5, with D perhaps TRBD1 (6 bases). The CDR3 covers 17 residues. The V gene lost 4 bases and the J gene lost 0 bases, with 17 bases spanning the gap. CDR1 SGHTS and CDR2 YDEGEE come from the germline V gene. As DNA, the CDR3 is TGTGCCAGCAGCCCGCACCGGGGGCGGTTTAGCAATCAGCCCCAGCATTTT. This sequence encodes CASSPHRGRFSNQPQHF.

This clone was counted once. The chain carries TRBV29-1 and TRBJ2-7; no clear D. Germline values: CDR1 SQVTM, CDR2 ANQGSEA. The V end was cut by 5 bases, the J end by 5 bases, with 19 bases between. The CDR3 consists of 14 residues. CDR3 sequence (DNA): TGCAGCGTTACCAAAACCCCCTTTTTACACGAGCAGTACTTC. It is translated as CSVTKTPFLHEQYF.

The rearrangement joins TRBV28 to TRBJ1-5; D is unclear. CDR3 length: 13 residues. Trimming removed 2 bases from V and 5 bases from J, with 7 bases in between. Germline CDR1 MDHEN, CDR2 SYDVKM. CDR3 in DNA: TGTGCCAGCAGTTTAAACCGAGATCAGCCCCAGCATTTT. Protein: CASSLNRDQPQHF.

V usage is TRBV4-1 and J usage is TRBJ2-1, with D possibly matching TRBD1 (7 bases). Trimming left V 1 base short and J 8 bases short, with 15 bases between. Germline-derived CDR1 and CDR2 are MGHRA and YSYEKL. The CDR3 is 15 amino acids. CDR3 sequence: CASSQGRGRGYEQFF. The DNA for the CDR3 is TGCGCCAGCAGCCAAGGGAGGGGCAGGGGGTATGAGCAGTTCTTC.

The V gene is TRBV19, the J gene TRBJ1-2; TRBD1 might be the D (5 bases). CDR1 is LNHDA, CDR2 SQIVND, per germline (reference sequence). V lost 6 bases, J lost 7 bases, and 12 bases lay in between. The CDR3 loop spans 12 amino acids. In nucleotides, the CDR3 is TGTGCCAGTAGCAAACCTAGGGGTGGCTACACCTTC. Translating it yields CASSKPRGGYTF.

The chain combines TRBV11-2 with TRBJ2-3, with unresolved D. CDR3 length equals 13 residues. Germline V gene lookup returns CDR1 SGHAT and CDR2 FQNNGV. V was cut by 5 bases and J by 6 bases, with 12 bases left in between. The CDR3 is CASSRDRLDTQYF. The CDR3 nucleotides read TGTGCCAGCAGCAGGGATCGCTTGGATACGCAGTATTTT.

This chain links TRBV28 with TRBJ1-2, with D unresolved. The germline CDR1 and CDR2 sequences are MDHEN and SYDVKM. Deletions cut 2 bases from V and 0 bases from J, with 10 bases between. The CDR3 sequence is 15 residues long. The CDR3 loop is CASSLVSLANYGYTF. Here the CDR3 DNA reads TGTGCCAGCAGTTTAGTCAGCCTAGCTAACTATGGCTACACCTTC.

The rearrangement joins TRBV6-1 to TRBJ1-5; D perhaps matches TRBD1 (6 bases). The CDR3 is 15 residues long. CDR1 is MNHNS, CDR2 SASEGT, per germline. Trimming pared 7 bases from V and 4 bases from J, leaving 17 bases between. The CDR3 DNA follows: TGTGCCAGCAAAGGGGGGGCAGGGAGGAATCAGCCCCAGCATTTT. Its protein product is CASKGGAGRNQPQHF.

This clone turned up a few times. The gene calls are TRBV19 and TRBJ2-7, with a tentative D call TRBD1 (5 bases). Trimming took off 0 bases at V and 5 bases at J, with 14 bases between the two ends. The CDR3 is 15 amino acids. Germline V gene sequence: CDR1 LNHDA, CDR2 SQIVND (reference sequence). The CDR3: CASSIDWATGDEQYF. The CDR3 nucleotides are TGTGCCAGTAGTATAGATTGGGCAACAGGCGACGAGCAGTACTTC.

V usage is TRBV28 and J usage is TRBJ2-1; no firm D call. The germline gives CDR1 MDHEN, CDR2 SYDVKM. Trimming cost V 8 bases and J 12 bases, with 8 bases left between them. The CDR3 is 9 amino acids. The CDR3 DNA reads as TGTGCCAGCGGTGCCGCGCAGTTCTTC. The encoded protein is CASGAAQFF.

V and J are TRBV7-3 and TRBJ1-5; D may be TRBD1 (6 bases). The germline gives CDR1 SGHTA, CDR2 FQGTGA. The CDR3 spans 16 residues. Between the trimmed V and J ends, which lost 0 bases and 2 bases, there was a span of 11 bases. The CDR3 sequence is CASSLTFRQGNQPQHF. The CDR3 DNA sequence: TGTGCCAGCAGCTTAACTTTCAGACAGGGCAATCAGCCCCAGCATTTT. The whole variable domain, filled in from reference TRBV7-3 and TRBJ1-5, reads GAGVSQTPSNKVTEKGKYVELRCDPISGHTALYWYRQSLGQGPEFLIYFQGTGAADDSGLPNDRFFAVRPEGSVSTLKIQRTERGDSAVYLCASSLTFRQGNQPQHFGDGTRLSIL.

This rearrangement joins TRBV5-1 to TRBJ2-1, with a tentative D call TRBD2 (6 bases). The CDR3 is made up of 15 amino acids. Germline V gives CDR1 SGHRS, CDR2 YFSETQ. Trimming removed 7 bases from V and 5 bases from J, with 19 bases in between. CDR3 nucleotides: TGCGCCAGCCGGGGAGGCGGTAGCGACCACAATGAGCAGTTCTTC. Its translation: CASRGGGSDHNEQFF.